This T cell receptor (beta chain) stems from a study of cytomegalovirus exposure and HLA in healthy donors. PCR involved 60 Vbeta and 13 Jbeta primers. The data were produced by immunoSEQ multiplex PCR, yet TCRdb's version contains in-frame clones alone and is incomplete. This sample has some 150,000 clones; around four fifths occur once, and the top ten carry 1.9%. This CDR3 spans 14 amino acids. Germline V gene lookup returns CDR1 LNHDA and CDR2 SQIVND (reference sequence). Trimming shortened V by 2 bases and J by 5 bases, and 10 bases separated the two germline ends. The chain joins TRBV19 to TRBJ2-1; D is possibly TRBD2 (6 bases). The TCR sequence derives from a woman aged 40 to 50 in good health and CMV-seronegative. The specimen sequenced was PBMCs. CDR3 sequence reads: CASSIQTGDNEQFF. CDR3 bases: TGTGCCAGTAGTATACAGACGGGGGACAATGAGCAGTTCTTC.